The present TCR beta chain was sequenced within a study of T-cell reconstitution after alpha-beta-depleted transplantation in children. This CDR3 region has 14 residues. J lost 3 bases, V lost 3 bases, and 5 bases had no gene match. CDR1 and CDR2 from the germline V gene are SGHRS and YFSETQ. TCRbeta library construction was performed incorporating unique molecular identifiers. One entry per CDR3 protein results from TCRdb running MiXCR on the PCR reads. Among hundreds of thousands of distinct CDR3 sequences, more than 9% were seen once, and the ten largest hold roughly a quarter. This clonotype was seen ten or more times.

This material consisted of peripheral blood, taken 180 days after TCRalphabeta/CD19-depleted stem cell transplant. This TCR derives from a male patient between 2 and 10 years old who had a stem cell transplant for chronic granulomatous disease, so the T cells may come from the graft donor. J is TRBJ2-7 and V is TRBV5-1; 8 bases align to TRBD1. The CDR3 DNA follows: TGCGCCAGCAGCTCGGGACAGGCTCTCTACGAGCAGTACTTC. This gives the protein CASSSGQALYEQYF.